This T cell receptor beta chain was documented in a study of neoadjuvant anti-PD-1 for oral cavity cancer (dated by TCRdb to the early 2020s). Study-wide context: Patients mostly received three to four biweekly doses of nivolumab at 3 mg/kg before curative-intent surgical resection. There were 11 to 13 patients in the parent correlative cohort, and the response rate was 33%. Under RECIST 1.1, patients with complete response, partial response or stable disease were classed as responders, and patients with progression were classed as non-responders. A fourth nivolumab dose was given around day 43 to patients without progression, and definitive surgical resection was performed in those patients on days 50-56. Findings and caveats that apply to the study as a whole: Greater tumor shrinkage was correlated with larger post-treatment sizes of preexisting intratumoral clones, suggesting that expansion of preexisting clones contributed to response. Higher pretreatment blood Treg/Th17 ratios correlated with both higher pretreatment blood TCRbeta clonality and lower post-treatment tumor TCRbeta clonality. Only three patients per response group were included in the TCR analyses, and larger cohorts for validation were called for by the authors.

Reading the label with the study, this specimen's time point is: after neoadjuvant nivolumab, at surgical resection. Patients were newly diagnosed with stage II-IVA oral cavity squamous cell carcinoma and had received no prior systemic or radiation treatment. The cohort was made up of patients with locally advanced, HPV-negative oral cavity squamous cell carcinoma. The samples were drawn from a longitudinal correlative study tied to a single-arm phase II trial testing neoadjuvant nivolumab in oral cavity squamous cell carcinoma. Subject-matched pre- and post-treatment PBMCs and tumors from three responders and three non-responders underwent genomic DNA-based TCRbeta sequencing. The Maxwell RSC DNA from Tissue kit was used to isolate genomic DNA from tumor tissue. Only a few counts were recorded for this clone. The antigen this receptor binds is unknown. No base quality information exists; no much larger clone differs at one position.

The CDR3 sequence holds 14 residues, the cysteine and phenylalanine included. Only the CDR3 portion is preserved as DNA: 42 bases, with reading frame beginning at the first base. CDR1 and CDR2 were assigned from the germline V gene (reference sequence) as GTSNPN and SVGIG. V was cut back by 0 bases and J by 2 bases, leaving a gap of 10 bases between them. For survey sequencing, tumor libraries mostly used roughly 4.8 ug of input genomic DNA, with two replicates for each sample. TCRbeta libraries were prepared with the immunoSEQ hsTCRbeta kit according to the manufacturer's instructions. Sequencing of the completed libraries took place using an Illumina NovaSeq 6000 S4 flow cell after they had been pooled to 3 nM. The original methods were these. The immunoSEQ Analyzer handled quality control and preprocessing of the raw data. The analysis was limited to productive rearrangements, and each clonotype was defined by a unique CDR3 amino acid sequence. Using the R package tcR, the researchers computed the Gini-Simpson index as their estimate of repertoire clonality. Student's t test was used to compare Gini indices, while Pearson correlation assessed associations with tumor size change. TCRdb carries this immuneACCESS record with in-frame sequences only. Its versions omit some clonotypes, under half of them owing to an unresolved V gene in the studies checked, with the rest unexplained. D and trimming come from the DNA, and the V and J calls and clone size come from that table. The sample contains 23,000 or so clones, 26% of them found a single time. About 16% of the sample comes from the top ten.

The material was tumor tissue, obtained after nivolumab (anti-PD-1) treatment. This TCR came from a person between 35 and 79 years old with oral cavity squamous cell carcinoma. The chain is made from TRBV30 and TRBJ1-1, with no D gene named confidently. The CDR3 has the sequence CAWSVLRINTEAFF. DNA sequence: TGTGCCTGGAGTGTACTTCGAATCAACACTGAAGCTTTCTTT.